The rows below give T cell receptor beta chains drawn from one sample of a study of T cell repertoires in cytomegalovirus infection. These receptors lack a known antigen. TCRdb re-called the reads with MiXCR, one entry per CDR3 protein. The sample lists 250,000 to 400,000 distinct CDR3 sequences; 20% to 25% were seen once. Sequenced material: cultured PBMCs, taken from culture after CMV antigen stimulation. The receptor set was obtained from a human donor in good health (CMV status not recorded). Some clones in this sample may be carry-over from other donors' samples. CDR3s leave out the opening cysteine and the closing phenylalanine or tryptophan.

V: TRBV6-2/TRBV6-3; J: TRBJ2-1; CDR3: ASSYKSPSGGRDEQF
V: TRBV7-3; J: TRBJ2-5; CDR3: ASSSDGLVMGTQY
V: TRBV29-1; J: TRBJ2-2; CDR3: SVVGPRGTGELF
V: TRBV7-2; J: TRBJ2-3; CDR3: ASSPRQGVATDTQY
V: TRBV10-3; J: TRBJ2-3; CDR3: AIRTSGTDTQY
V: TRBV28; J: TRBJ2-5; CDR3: ASSPNQGFETQY
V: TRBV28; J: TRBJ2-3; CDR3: ASSFEEGGVDTQY
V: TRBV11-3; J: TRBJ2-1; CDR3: ASSLADDNEQF
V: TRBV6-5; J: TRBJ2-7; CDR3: ASSYSGTSGSYEQY
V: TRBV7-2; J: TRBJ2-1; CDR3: ASSLGSAGAYNEQF
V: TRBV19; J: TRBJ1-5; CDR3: ASSPPDRGLQPQH
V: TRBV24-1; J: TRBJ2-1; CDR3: ATSDSIAGVGNEQF
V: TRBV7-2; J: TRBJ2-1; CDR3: ASSSSGGPYNEQF
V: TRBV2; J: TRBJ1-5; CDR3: ASSEVGGHINQPQH
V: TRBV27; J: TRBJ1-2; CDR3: ASSLSDGSGGYT
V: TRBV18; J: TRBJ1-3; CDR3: ASSPPSRRGSGNTIY
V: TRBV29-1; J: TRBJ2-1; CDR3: SAGDNEQF
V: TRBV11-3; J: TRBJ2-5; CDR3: ASSPPGRKTQY
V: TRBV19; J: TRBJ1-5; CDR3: ASRDSDNQPQH
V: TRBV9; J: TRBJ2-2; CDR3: ASVTGSTGELF
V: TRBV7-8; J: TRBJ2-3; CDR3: ASSPGLAGRTDTQY
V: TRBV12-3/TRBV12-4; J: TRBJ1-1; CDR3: ASSSGPNTEAF
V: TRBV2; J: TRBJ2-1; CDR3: ASRAQGNSYNEQF
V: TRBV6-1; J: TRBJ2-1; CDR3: ASRPGTSGTDEQF
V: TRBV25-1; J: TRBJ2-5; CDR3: ASSEWDLRQGTWETQY
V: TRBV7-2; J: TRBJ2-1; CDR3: ASSHLAGGPNEQF
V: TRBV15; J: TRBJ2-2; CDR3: ATSESRTSLNTGELF
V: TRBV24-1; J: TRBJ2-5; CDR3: ATSDFGRGETQY
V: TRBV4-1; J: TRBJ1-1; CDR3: ASSQDSRNTEAF
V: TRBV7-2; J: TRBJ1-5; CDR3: ASSEPPGHSNQPQH
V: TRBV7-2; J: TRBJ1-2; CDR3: ASSLARGGNYGYT
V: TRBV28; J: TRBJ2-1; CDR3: ASSSGQLAVNEQF
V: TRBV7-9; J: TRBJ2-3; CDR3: ASSRLEFSKTDTQY
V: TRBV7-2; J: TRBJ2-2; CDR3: ASSPNVGRGTGELF
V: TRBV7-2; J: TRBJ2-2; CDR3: ASSSGLAIGELF
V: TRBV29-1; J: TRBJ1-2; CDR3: SVEDQPRVRGYGYT
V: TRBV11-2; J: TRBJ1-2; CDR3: ASSLDTRAWGYGYT
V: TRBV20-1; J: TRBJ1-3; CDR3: SARDFLSTRSGNTIY
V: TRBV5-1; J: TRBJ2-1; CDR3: ASSRGPVDEQF
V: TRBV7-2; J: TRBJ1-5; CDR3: ATQGNVNQPQH
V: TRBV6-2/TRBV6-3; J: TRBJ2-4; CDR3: ASRGTGENIQY
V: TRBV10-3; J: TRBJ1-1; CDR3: AISGREASNTEAF
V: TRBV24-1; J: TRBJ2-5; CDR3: ATSDGLGEGGPGGTQY
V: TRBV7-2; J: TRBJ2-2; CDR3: ASSEFGQGTGELF
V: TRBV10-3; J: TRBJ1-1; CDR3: AHQDGVNTEAF